Following are 7 T cell receptor beta chains from one sample sequenced in a study of blood T cells in healthy people across ages. Together with a sample-barcoded 5' primer, a J-beta primer mix was included in a second PCR lasting roughly 7 to 11 cycles. Each CDR3 protein is one row after TCRdb ran MiXCR on the 5' RACE reads. The sample contains around 1,000,000 distinct CDR3 sequences, roughly two fifths of which appear only once. The specimen sequenced was blood. These receptors originate from a man aged 18 to 29 in good health.

The chain carries TRBV7-9 and TRBJ2-7; the match to TRBD1 covers 7 bases. V gave up 2 bases and J gave up 7 bases; unmatched junction bases: 11. Germline loops: CDR1 SEHNR, CDR2 FQNEAQ (reference sequence). The CDR3 loop spans 15 amino acids. This CDR3 reads CASSLLEVTGSEQYF. DNA of the CDR3: TGTGCCAGCAGCTTATTAGAGGTGACAGGGAGTGAGCAGTACTTC. The variable domain in full, with the rest retrieved from reference TRBV7-9 and TRBJ2-7, is DTGVSQNPRHKITKRGQNVTFRCDPISEHNRLYWYRQTLGQGPEFLTYFQNEAQLEKSRLLSDRFSAERPKGSFSTLEIQRTEQGDSAMYLCASSLLEVTGSEQYFGPGTRLTVT.

V usage is TRBV6-2 or TRBV6-3 and J usage is TRBJ2-2; D unclear. The CDR3 runs 14 residues. CDR1 is MNHEY and CDR2 is SVGEGT in the germline V gene. The V and J ends lost 7 bases and 0 bases respectively, with 9 bases between them. In nucleotides, the CDR3 is TGTGCCAGCACCCTTGATGCGAACACCGGGGAGCTGTTTTTT. As protein: CASTLDANTGELFF.

The chain is built from TRBV5-1 and TRBJ2-4, with 8 bases aligning to TRBD2. Unmatched junction bases numbered 16, after V lost 7 bases and J lost 13 bases. Germline CDR1 and CDR2: SGHRS and YFSETQ. The CDR3 spans 14 residues. The CDR3 sequence: CASAPRTSPNEQYF. The CDR3 DNA reads TGCGCCAGCGCCCCTAGGACTAGCCCCAATGAGCAGTACTTC.

J is TRBJ1-5 and V is TRBV10-3; D gene uncertain. Trimming shortened V by 0 bases and J by 5 bases, and 8 bases separated the two germline ends. The V gene's germline CDR1 is ENHRY and CDR2 SYGVKD. The CDR3 loop spans 14 amino acids. This CDR3 is CAISESGSDQPQHF. CDR3 sequence (DNA): TGTGCCATCAGTGAGTCGGGGTCGGATCAGCCCCAGCATTTT.

On this clonotype: Germline and junction disagree at one end, which may indicate a read error. The chain has TRBV5-8 and TRBJ2-3; weak D call: TRBD2 (5 bases). Germline V gives CDR1 SGHTS, CDR2 YDEGEE. The CDR3 covers 14 residues. Here the CDR3 DNA reads TGTGCCAGCTGCTTGGTCGGGATTACAGATACGCAGTATTTT. This codes for CASCLVGITDTQYF.

This sequence joins TRBV7-2 and TRBJ1-1, with D uncertain. This CDR3 contains 14 residues. V gave up 5 bases and J gave up 1 base, with 11 bases separating them. Germline V gene sequence: CDR1 SGHTA, CDR2 FQGNSA. CDR3 nucleotide sequence: TGTGCCAGCAGCCGCAGCCGATCGAACACTGAAGCTTTCTTT. Residues: CASSRSRSNTEAFF.

V usage is TRBV27 and J usage is TRBJ1-1; perhaps TRBD1 as D (5 bases). V lost 5 bases and J lost 6, with 13 bases in between. Germline CDR1 reads MNHEY; CDR2 reads SMNVEV (reference sequence). The CDR3 is 13 residues long. CDR3 region: CASSTGTGSEAFF. CDR3 sequence (DNA): TGTGCCAGCAGTACCGGAACAGGATCTGAAGCTTTCTTT.